This T cell receptor (beta chain) was sequenced during a study of T-cell reconstitution after alpha-beta-depleted transplantation in children. Whole-study results and caveats: T-cell numbers and diversity, one year after transplant, stemmed largely from T cells that were newly produced. TCRbeta diversity was high at day 60 in some patients (a result of surviving recipient T cells and thymic progenitors). The study reportedly traced alpha-beta T cells about two months after transplant to several hundred expanded graft clones.

For TCRbeta, the library was prepared with unique molecular identifiers. TCRdb processed the PCR reads anew with MiXCR; each CDR3 protein has one entry. The sample yields more than 500,000 distinct CDR3 sequences, approximately 10% seen once. The ends were cut back, 3 bases at V and 2 bases at J, with 8 bases in the middle. This CDR3 is 13 amino acids long. CDR1 and CDR2 (germline): SQVTM, ANQGSEA. This clonotype occurred many times. Its antigen is not identified. This TCR derives from a female patient between 2 and 15 years old who had a stem cell transplant for aplastic anemia, so the T cells may come from the graft donor. The sample here was PBMCs, mostly from graft donor cells, taken 180 days after TCRalphabeta/CD19-depleted stem cell transplant. The V call is TRBV29-1, the J call TRBJ1-3, with a weak D call TRBD1 (5 bases). CDR3 DNA sequence: TGCAGCGTTGATACGACAGCTGGAAACACCATATATTTT. Amino acid sequence: CSVDTTAGNTIYF.